This T cell receptor (beta chain) derives from a study of radiation and T cells in renal cell carcinoma. Of note for this clone: What it binds is unknown.

Study observations and caveats: Tumor samples were small regions of approximately 0.92 g. In nephrectomy-only tumors, top 100 clonotypes averaged approximately 40%, versus 54% irradiated. Pretreatment tumor biopsies were lacking, so baseline clonotypes are unknown. Top tumor clonotypes rose in blood 2 weeks post-radiation, then contracted.

Method: immunoSEQ multiplex PCR; TCRdb's copy keeps in-frame clones and lacks some. Of tens of thousands of clones in the sample, 40% to 55% were seen once. Treatment in this sample: 15 Gy SBRT to primary tumor, nephrectomy 4 weeks later. The CDR3 extends over 15 amino acids. In germline, CDR1 is SGHNT, CDR2 YYREEE (reference sequence). Trimming took 0 bases from V and 4 from J, leaving 11 bases between them. The rearrangement uses TRBV5-4 and TRBJ1-3; TRBD1 might be the D (5 bases). The origin of this receptor is a woman aged 45-60 years with renal cell carcinoma. Sequences were derived from tumor tissue, sampled from a patient whose treatment included radiotherapy and nephrectomy. This chain's CDR3 is CASSLAPRGGNTIYF. CDR3 nucleotides: TGTGCCAGCAGCTTGGCACCCCGGGGGGGAAACACCATATATTTT.